This T cell receptor beta chain is drawn from a study of human T cells and chemical hapten exposure. Study details: DPC (0.01%) was patch tested on the upper back and read at 6 days.

The sample's time point: pre-sensitization, week 0. The treatment was: therapeutic diphenylcyclopropenone sensitization with weekly scalp DPC. This clonotype was observed many times. TCRdb reprocessed the RACE reads via MiXCR and lists one record per CDR3 protein. The sample records around 350,000 distinct CDR3 sequences, about 5% being singletons. The length of the CDR3 is 14 residues. The ends were cut back, 4 bases at V and 0 bases at J, with 9 bases in the middle. The specimen comprised whole blood, sampled in connection with sensitization to the hapten diphenylcyclopropenone (DPC). The chain is built from TRBV12-3 or TRBV12-4 and TRBJ1-1; D not resolved. The sequence came from a woman aged 18-30 years with alopecia areata. Some clones in this sample may be carry-over from other donors' samples. The CDR3 loop reads CASSSRTVNTEAFF. CDR3 in DNA: TGTGCCAGCAGTTCAAGGACCGTGAACACTGAAGCTTTCTTT.